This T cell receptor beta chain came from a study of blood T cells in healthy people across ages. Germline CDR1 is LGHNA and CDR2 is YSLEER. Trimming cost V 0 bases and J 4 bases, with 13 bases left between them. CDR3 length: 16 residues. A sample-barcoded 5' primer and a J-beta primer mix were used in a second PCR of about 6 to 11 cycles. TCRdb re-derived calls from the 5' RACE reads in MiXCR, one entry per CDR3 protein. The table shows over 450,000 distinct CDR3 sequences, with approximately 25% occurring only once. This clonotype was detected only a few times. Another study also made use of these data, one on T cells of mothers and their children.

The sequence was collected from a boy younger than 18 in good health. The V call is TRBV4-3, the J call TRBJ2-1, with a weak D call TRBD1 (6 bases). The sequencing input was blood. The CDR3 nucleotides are TGCGCCAGCAGCCAAGAACTGGGGGCAGTATACAATGAGCAGTTCTTC. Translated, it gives CASSQELGAVYNEQFF.